This section outlines one TCR beta chain sequence together with its context. TCRdb redid the calling of the 5' RACE reads with MiXCR, one entry per CDR3 protein. The table lists 55,000 to 70,000 distinct CDR3 sequences, 10% to 15% of them singletons. The data belong to a study of early T cells in non-severe SARS-CoV-2 infection. Study summary: It was bulk RNA from unsorted whole blood that was sequenced, and the chains were unpaired.

The CDR3 has 16 residues. J lost 7 bases, V lost 4 bases, and 11 bases had no gene match. CDR1 and CDR2 (germline): SGHNT, YYREEE (reference sequence). The clonotype comes from an adult who was a healthcare worker with PCR-confirmed SARS-CoV-2 infection or an uninfected control (not recorded which). The sequenced sample was whole blood. The chain uses TRBV5-4 and TRBJ2-1; 10 nucleotides agree with TRBD2. The CDR3 is CASSHPLAGEENEQFF. The CDR3 DNA reads as TGTGCCAGCAGCCACCCCCTAGCGGGAGAGGAAAATGAGCAGTTCTTC. Using reference TRBV5-4 and TRBJ2-1 for the parts outside the CDR3, the full variable domain is ETGVTQSPTHLIKTRGQQVTLRCSSQSGHNTVSWYQQALGQGPQFIFQYYREEENGRGNFPPRFSGLQFPNYSSELNVNALELDDSALYLCASSHPLAGEENEQFFGPGTRLTVL.